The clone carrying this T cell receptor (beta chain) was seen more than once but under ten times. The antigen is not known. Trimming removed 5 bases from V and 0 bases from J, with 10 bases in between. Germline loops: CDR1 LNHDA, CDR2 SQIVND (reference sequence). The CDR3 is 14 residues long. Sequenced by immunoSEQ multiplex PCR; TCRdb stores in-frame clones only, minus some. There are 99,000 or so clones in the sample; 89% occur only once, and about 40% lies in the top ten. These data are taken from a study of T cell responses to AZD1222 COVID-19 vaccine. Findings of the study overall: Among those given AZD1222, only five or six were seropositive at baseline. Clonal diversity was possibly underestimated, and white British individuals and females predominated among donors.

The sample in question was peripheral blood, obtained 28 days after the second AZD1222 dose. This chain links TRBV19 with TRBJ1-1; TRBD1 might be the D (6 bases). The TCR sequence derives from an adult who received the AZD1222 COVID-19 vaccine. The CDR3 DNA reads TGTGCCAGTAGTTTCGGACAGCTGAACACTGAAGCTTTCTTT. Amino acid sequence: CASSFGQLNTEAFF.